There are a few counts of the clone carrying this TCR beta chain. Its cognate antigen is unknown. The germline V gene has CDR1 MGHRA and CDR2 YSYEKL. CDR3 length: 18 residues. The V and J ends lost 0 bases and 0 bases, in that order; junction bases with no gene match: 10. The data were obtained in a study of T cells in localized non-small cell lung cancer. Only in-frame clones appear in the TCRdb table, and some are missing; sequencing was by immunoSEQ multiplex PCR. The table has about 53,000 clones, around four fifths seen once; the top ten hold roughly a sixth. Study-wide results and limits: Those with higher blood T cell density had longer overall survival. The appearance of a median approximately 57 of the top 100 tumor clones was seen in adjacent lung. Because only a single region of the tumor was sequenced, heterogeneity remains possible.

The chain joins TRBV4-1 to TRBJ2-5; 7 positions agree with TRBD2. This receptor was taken from a man aged 40 to 70 with stage III lung adenocarcinoma. Specimen: peripheral blood mononuclear cells, collected before any cancer treatment. CDR3 region: CASSQDRAGNLYQETQYF. CDR3 in DNA: TGCGCCAGCAGCCAAGATCGAGCGGGGAATTTGTACCAAGAGACCCAGTACTTC.